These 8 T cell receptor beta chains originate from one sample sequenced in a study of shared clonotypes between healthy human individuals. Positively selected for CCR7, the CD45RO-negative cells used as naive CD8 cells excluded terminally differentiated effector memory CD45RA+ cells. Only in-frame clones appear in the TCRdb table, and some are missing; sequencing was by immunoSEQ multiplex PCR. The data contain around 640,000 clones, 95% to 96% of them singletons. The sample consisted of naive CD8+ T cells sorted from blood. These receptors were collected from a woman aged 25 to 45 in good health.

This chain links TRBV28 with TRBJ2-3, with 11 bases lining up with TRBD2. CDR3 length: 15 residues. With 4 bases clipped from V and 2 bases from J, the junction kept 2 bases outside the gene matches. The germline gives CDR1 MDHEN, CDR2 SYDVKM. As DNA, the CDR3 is TGTGCCAGCAGTTGGACTAGCGGGCTCACAGATACGCAGTATTTT. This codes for CASSWTSGLTDTQYF.

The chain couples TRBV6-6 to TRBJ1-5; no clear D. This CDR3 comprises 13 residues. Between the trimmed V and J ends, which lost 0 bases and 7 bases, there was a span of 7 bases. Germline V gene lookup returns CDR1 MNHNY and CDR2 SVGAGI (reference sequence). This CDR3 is CASSYSDRQPQHF. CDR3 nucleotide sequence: TGTGCCAGCAGTTACTCAGATAGACAGCCCCAGCATTTT.

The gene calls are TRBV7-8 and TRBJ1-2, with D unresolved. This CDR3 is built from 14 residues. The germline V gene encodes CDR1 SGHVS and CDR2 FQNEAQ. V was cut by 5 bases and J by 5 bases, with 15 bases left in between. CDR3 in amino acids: CASSDWGSTYGYTF. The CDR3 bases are TGTGCCAGCAGCGATTGGGGTTCTACTTATGGCTACACCTTC. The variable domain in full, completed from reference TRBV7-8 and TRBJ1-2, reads GAGVSQSPRYKVAKRGQDVALRCDPISGHVSLFWYQQALGQGPEFLTYFQNEAQLDKSGLPSDRFFAERPEGSVSTLKIQRTQQEDSAVYLCASSDWGSTYGYTFGSGTRLTVV.

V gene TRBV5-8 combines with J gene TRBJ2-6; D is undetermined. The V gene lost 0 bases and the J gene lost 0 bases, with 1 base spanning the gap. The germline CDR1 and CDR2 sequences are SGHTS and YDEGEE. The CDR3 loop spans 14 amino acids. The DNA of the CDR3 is TGTGCCAGCAGCTTGGACTCTGGGGCCAACGTCCTGACTTTC. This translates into CASSLDSGANVLTF.

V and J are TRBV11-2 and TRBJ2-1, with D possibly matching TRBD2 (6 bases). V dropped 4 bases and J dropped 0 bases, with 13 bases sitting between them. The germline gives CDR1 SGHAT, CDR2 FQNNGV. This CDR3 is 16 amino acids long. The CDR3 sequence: CASSYSGRSSYNEQFF. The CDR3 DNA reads TGTGCCAGCAGCTACAGCGGGCGGAGCTCCTACAATGAGCAGTTCTTC.

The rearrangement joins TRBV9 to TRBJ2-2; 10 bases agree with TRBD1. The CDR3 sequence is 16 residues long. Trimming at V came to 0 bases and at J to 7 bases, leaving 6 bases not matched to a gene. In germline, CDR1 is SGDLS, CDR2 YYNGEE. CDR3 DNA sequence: TGTGCCAGCAGCGTAGTAGGGACAGGGGATGGCGGGGAGCTGTTTTTT. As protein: CASSVVGTGDGGELFF.

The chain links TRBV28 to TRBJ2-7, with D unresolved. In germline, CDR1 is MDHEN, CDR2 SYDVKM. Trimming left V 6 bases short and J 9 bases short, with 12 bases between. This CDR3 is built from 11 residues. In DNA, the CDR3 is TGTGCCAGCAGCTCACTTTTCCCGCAGTACTTC. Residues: CASSSLFPQYF.

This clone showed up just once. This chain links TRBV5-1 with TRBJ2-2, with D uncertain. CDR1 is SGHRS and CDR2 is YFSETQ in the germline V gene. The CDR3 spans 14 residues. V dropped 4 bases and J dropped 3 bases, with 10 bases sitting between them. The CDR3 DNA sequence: TGCGCCAGCAGCCTAGACACCTACACCGGGGAGCTGTTTTTT. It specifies CASSLDTYTGELFF. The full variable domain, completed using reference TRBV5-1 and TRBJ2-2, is KAGVTQTPRYLIKTRGQQVTLSCSPISGHRSVSWYQQTPGQGLQFLFEYFSETQRNKGNFPGRFSGRQFSNSRSEMNVSTLELGDSALYLCASSLDTYTGELFFGEGSRLTVL.